These 18 T cell receptor beta chains were all obtained from the same sample, sequenced in a study of Graves' ophthalmopathy and Graves' hyperthyroidism. RNA transcripts were the source from which TCR beta CDR3 regions were amplified. The first round was an RT-PCR with HTBI primers, and the second round was a multiplex PCR. TCRdb called the multiplex PCR reads again in MiXCR, with one record for every CDR3 protein. Of hundreds of thousands of distinct CDR3 sequences listed, about two fifths are singletons. Material: peripheral blood. The receptor source for this set is an adult man with Graves' ophthalmopathy.

The chain uses TRBV12-5 and TRBJ2-2, with 7 bases aligning to TRBD2. The V and J ends lost 6 bases and 4 bases, in that order; junction bases with no gene match: 14. Germline assignment: CDR1 LGHNT and CDR2 FRNRAP. The CDR3 is 17 residues long. Here the CDR3 DNA reads TGTGCTAGTGGCCCCCCGGTGAGCGGGGCGTTCACCGGGGAGCTGTTTTTT. It yields the protein CASGPPVSGAFTGELFF.

There are many counts of this clonotype. This sequence joins TRBV3-1 and TRBJ1-2, with a weak D call TRBD1 (5 bases). Germline CDR1 is LGHDT and CDR2 is YNNKEL (reference sequence). The CDR3 spans 12 residues. The V end was cut by 0 bases, the J end by 8 bases, with 7 bases between. This CDR3 reads CASSQERDGYTF. In DNA form, the CDR3 reads TGTGCCAGCAGCCAAGAGAGGGACGGCTACACCTTC.

The chain recombines TRBV24-1 with TRBJ1-5; no clear D. Germline V gene sequence: CDR1 KGHDR, CDR2 SFDVKD. Trimming removed 7 bases at V and 7 bases at J, with 10 bases between. This CDR3 comprises 12 residues. The DNA of the CDR3 is TGTGCCACCAGCTACCAATTCCAGCCCCAGCATTTT. Translation: CATSYQFQPQHF.

Regarding this clonotype: The junction departs from germline at one end; a sequencing error may be responsible. The gene calls are TRBV10-3 and TRBJ2-7; D is unclear. The CDR3 spans 14 residues. Germline assignment: CDR1 ENHRY and CDR2 SYGVKD. The CDR3 is CASSLSYEINEQYF. The CDR3 bases are TGTGCCAGCAGTTTAAGTTACGAGATCAACGAGCAGTACTTC.

This rearrangement joins TRBV7-9 to TRBJ1-3; TRBD1 aligns across 7 bases. Germline CDR1 reads SEHNR; CDR2 reads FQNEAQ (reference sequence). J was trimmed by 4 bases and V by 7 bases; bases with no gene match: 4. This CDR3 spans 13 amino acids. The CDR3 loop is CASIRGDGNTIYF. The CDR3 region has the DNA TGTGCCAGCATCAGGGGGGACGGAAACACCATATATTTT.

This clonotype appeared many times. The rearrangement links TRBV5-6 to TRBJ1-5; TRBD1 matches at 7 bases. This CDR3 region has 14 residues. V trimming: 0 bases; J trimming: 6 bases; junction bases outside the gene matches: 3. The germline V gene has CDR1 SGHDT and CDR2 YYEEEE. CDR3 coding DNA: TGTGCCAGCAGCTTGGGCAGGGGGGGTCAGCCCCAGCATTTT. This gives the protein CASSLGRGGQPQHF.

The chain employs TRBV4-3 and TRBJ2-5; 14 bases are shared with TRBD2. CDR1 is LGHNA and CDR2 is YSLEER in the germline V gene. V trimming: 1 base; J trimming: 5 bases; junction bases outside the gene matches: 9. The CDR3 contains 18 residues. CDR3 in amino acids: CASSQGTSGGSFGETQYF. The DNA of the CDR3 is TGCGCCAGCAGCCAAGGGACTAGCGGGGGGAGTTTTGGTGAGACCCAGTACTTC.

The chain employs TRBV7-9 and TRBJ2-5; possibly TRBD1 for D (6 bases). The CDR3 loop spans 15 amino acids. CDR1 and CDR2 from the germline V gene are SEHNR and FQNEAQ (reference sequence). V was cut by 3 bases and J by 2 bases, with 13 bases left in between. In DNA form, the CDR3 reads TGTGCCAGCAGCTTCCGGGACATAAGACAAGAGACCCAGTACTTC. Translating it yields CASSFRDIRQETQYF.

V and J are TRBV10-3 and TRBJ1-2, with 9 nucleotides matching TRBD1. The V gene's germline CDR1 is ENHRY and CDR2 SYGVKD. With 8 bases clipped from V and 8 bases from J, the junction kept 9 bases outside the gene matches. The CDR3 extends over 13 amino acids. CDR3 amino acids: CAIGTGTGLGYTF. DNA of the CDR3: TGTGCCATCGGGACCGGGACAGGGTTGGGCTACACCTTC.

This chain connects TRBV10-3 to TRBJ2-1; 7 bases are shared with TRBD2. This CDR3 spans 14 amino acids. After removal of 0 bases from V and 7 bases from J, the junction contained 3 bases not matched to a gene. Germline V lookup: CDR1 ENHRY, CDR2 SYGVKD. The chain's CDR3 is CAISESWEGNEQFF. In DNA, the CDR3 is TGTGCCATCAGTGAGTCCTGGGAGGGGAATGAGCAGTTCTTC.

This clonotype was recorded a few times. CDR3 protein: CASRSSGTEQYF. The CDR3 DNA reads as TGTGCCAGCAGATCTAGCGGGACCGAGCAGTACTTC. The chain combines TRBV11-3 with TRBJ2-7, with 9 nucleotides matching TRBD2. Germline CDR1 and CDR2: SGHNT and YENEEA. The CDR3 loop spans 12 amino acids. V was clipped by 6 bases and J by 6 bases; unmatched bases: 3.

The CDR3 region has the DNA TGCAGCGTTGTCCGGGATACCATATATTTT. Amino acid sequence: CSVVRDTIYF. This chain joins TRBV29-1 and TRBJ1-3, with D uncertain. Deletions cut 4 bases from V and 10 bases from J, with 8 bases between. The CDR3 runs 10 residues. Per germline, CDR1 SQVTM and CDR2 ANQGSEA. Together with reference TRBV29-1 and TRBJ1-3, the CDR3 gives the full variable domain: SAVISQKPSRDICQRGTSLTIQCQVDSQVTMMFWYRQQPGQSLTLIATANQGSEATYESGFVIDKFPISRPNLTFSTLTVSNMSPEDSSIYLCSVVRDTIYFGEGSWLTVV.

This clonotype was seen ten or more times. V gene TRBV7-2 combines with J gene TRBJ2-7, with a weak D call TRBD1 (5 bases). Trimming removed 6 bases from V and 1 base from J, with 13 bases in between. The CDR3 extends over 14 amino acids. Germline lookup yields CDR1 SGHTA and CDR2 FQGNSA. The CDR3 DNA follows: TGTGCCAGCAGGAACAATCAGGGTTCCTACGAGCAGTACTTC. Its protein is CASRNNQGSYEQYF.

This clonotype appeared many times. The chain carries TRBV12-3 or TRBV12-4 and TRBJ1-6; the D gene is possibly TRBD1 (5 bases). The CDR3 runs 16 residues. V gave up 0 bases and J gave up 7 bases, with 13 bases separating them. The CDR3 reads CASSLAEGHLNSPLHF. The CDR3 DNA is TGTGCCAGCAGTTTAGCGGAGGGGCACCTAAATTCACCCCTCCACTTT.

With respect to this clonotype: The junction does not match germline at one end; this may be a read error. Written as DNA, the CDR3 is TGTGCCCGCAGCCCGTGGCCAGCGGGGGGGCCAGAGACCCAGTACTTC. Protein product: CARSPWPAGGPETQYF. The chain links TRBV11-2 to TRBJ2-5; TRBD2 matches 10 bases. Per the germline V gene, CDR1 is SGHAT and CDR2 is FQNNGV. The CDR3 is made up of 16 amino acids.

In its sample, this clonotype was seen many times. V and J are TRBV3-1 and TRBJ2-5; D is ambiguous. Germline V gives CDR1 LGHDT, CDR2 YNNKEL (reference sequence). This CDR3 has 15 residues. Trimming took off 0 bases at V and 2 bases at J, with 10 bases between the two ends. Here the CDR3 DNA reads TGTGCCAGCAGCCAAGATGTGGCAGGTCAAGAGACCCAGTACTTC. This translates into CASSQDVAGQETQYF.

This clonotype has at least ten counts. The chain combines TRBV5-1 with TRBJ2-2; D is ambiguous. This CDR3 has 16 residues. The ends were cut back, 0 bases at V and 0 bases at J, with 9 bases in the middle. Germline lookup yields CDR1 SGHRS and CDR2 YFSETQ. In DNA form, the CDR3 reads TGCGCCAGCAGCTTGGCCGCGGTTGCGAACACCGGGGAGCTGTTTTTT. Protein sequence: CASSLAAVANTGELFF.

The gene calls are TRBV29-1 and TRBJ1-3; D uncertain. The CDR3 loop spans 13 amino acids. Germline V gene sequence: CDR1 SQVTM, CDR2 ANQGSEA. V dropped 4 bases and J dropped 4 bases, with 11 bases sitting between them. CDR3 DNA sequence: TGCAGCGTTGTAGCCTATGACGGAAACACCATATATTTT. Translating gives CSVVAYDGNTIYF.